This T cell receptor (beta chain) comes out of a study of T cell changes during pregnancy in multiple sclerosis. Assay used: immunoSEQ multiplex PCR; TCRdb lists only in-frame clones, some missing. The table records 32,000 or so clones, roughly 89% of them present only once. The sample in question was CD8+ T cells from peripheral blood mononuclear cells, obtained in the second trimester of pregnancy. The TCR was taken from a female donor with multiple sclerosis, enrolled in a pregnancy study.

The CDR3 sequence is CASSSGQGILYEQYF. Here the CDR3 DNA reads TGTGCCAGCAGCTCCGGACAGGGAATTTTGTACGAGCAGTACTTC. The rearrangement links TRBV7-7 to TRBJ2-7; 8 bases align to TRBD1. The germline V gene has CDR1 SSHAT and CDR2 FNYEAQ (reference sequence). The CDR3 loop spans 15 amino acids. The V segment lost 4 bases and the J segment 4 bases; nucleotides outside the gene matches: 9.